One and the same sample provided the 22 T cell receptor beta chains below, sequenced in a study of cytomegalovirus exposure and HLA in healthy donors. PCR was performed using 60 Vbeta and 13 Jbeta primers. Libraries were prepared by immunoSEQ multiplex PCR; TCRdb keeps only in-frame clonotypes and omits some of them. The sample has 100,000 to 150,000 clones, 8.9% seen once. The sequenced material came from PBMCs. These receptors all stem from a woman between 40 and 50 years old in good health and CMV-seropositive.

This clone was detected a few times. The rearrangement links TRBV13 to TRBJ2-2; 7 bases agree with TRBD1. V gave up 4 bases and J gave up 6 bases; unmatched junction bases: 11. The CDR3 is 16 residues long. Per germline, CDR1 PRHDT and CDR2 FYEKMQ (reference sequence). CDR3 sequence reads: CASSSFDTGASGELFF. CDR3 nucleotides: TGTGCCAGCAGCTCTTTCGACACAGGGGCCTCCGGGGAGCTGTTTTTT.

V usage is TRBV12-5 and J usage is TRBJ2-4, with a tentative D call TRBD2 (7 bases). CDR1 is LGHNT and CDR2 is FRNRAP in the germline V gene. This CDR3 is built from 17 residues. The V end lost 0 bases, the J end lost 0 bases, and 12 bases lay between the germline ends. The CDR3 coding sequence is TGTGCTAGTGGTTTGGTACAGGGAGGGCCAGCCAAAAACATTCAGTACTTC. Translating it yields CASGLVQGGPAKNIQYF.

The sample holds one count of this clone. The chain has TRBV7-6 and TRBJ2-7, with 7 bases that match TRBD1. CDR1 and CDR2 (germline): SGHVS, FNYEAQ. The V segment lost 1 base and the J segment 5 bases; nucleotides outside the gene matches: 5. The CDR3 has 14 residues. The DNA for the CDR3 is TGTGCCAGCAGCTTAGATTTAGGGGGCGACGAGCAGTACTTC. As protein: CASSLDLGGDEQYF.

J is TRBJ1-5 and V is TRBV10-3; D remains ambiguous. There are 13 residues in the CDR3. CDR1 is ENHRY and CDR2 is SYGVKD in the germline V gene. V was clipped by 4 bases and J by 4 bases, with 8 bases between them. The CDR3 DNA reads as TGTGCCATCAGTGCGGCGGGTAATCAGCCCCAGCATTTT. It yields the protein CAISAAGNQPQHF.

CDR3 protein: CASTQVVQGVTDTQYF. The CDR3 DNA reads TGCGCCAGCACCCAAGTGGTACAGGGGGTCACAGATACGCAGTATTTT. The chain uses TRBV5-1 and TRBJ2-3; the match to TRBD1 covers 8 bases. V lost 6 bases and J lost 2; bases outside the gene matches: 11. The CDR3 extends over 16 amino acids. Germline values: CDR1 SGHRS, CDR2 YFSETQ.

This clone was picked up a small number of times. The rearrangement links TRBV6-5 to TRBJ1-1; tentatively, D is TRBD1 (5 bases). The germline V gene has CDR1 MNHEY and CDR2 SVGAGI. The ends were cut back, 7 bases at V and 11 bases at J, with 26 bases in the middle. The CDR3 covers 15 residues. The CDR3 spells CASNPGRIRQPGAFF. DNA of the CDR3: TGTGCCAGCAACCCAGGGCGGATCAGGCAGCCTGGGGCTTTCTTT.

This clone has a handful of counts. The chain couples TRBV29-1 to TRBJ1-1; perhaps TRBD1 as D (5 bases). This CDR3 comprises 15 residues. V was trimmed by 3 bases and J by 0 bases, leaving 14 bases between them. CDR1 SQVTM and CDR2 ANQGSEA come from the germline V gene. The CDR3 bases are TGCAGCGTTGAGGGGCATGGGGCGGTGAACACTGAAGCTTTCTTT. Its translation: CSVEGHGAVNTEAFF.

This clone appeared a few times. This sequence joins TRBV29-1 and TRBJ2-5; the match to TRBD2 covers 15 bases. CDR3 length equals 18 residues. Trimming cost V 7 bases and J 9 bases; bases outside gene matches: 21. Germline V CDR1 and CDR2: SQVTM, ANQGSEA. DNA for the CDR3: TGCAGCGCCGAGGGTGGAGGACTAGCGGGGGGGCGAGCGACGGCCCAGTACTTC. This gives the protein CSAEGGGLAGGRATAQYF.

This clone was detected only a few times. This CDR3 is CASSSRGLAGGQETQYF. CDR3 in DNA: TGTGCCAGTAGTTCGAGGGGACTAGCGGGGGGTCAAGAGACCCAGTACTTC. This rearrangement joins TRBV19 to TRBJ2-5; 15 nucleotides line up with TRBD2. The CDR3 sequence is 17 residues long. In germline, CDR1 is LNHDA, CDR2 SQIVND (reference sequence). Trimming took 5 bases from V and 2 from J; bases not matched to a gene: 6.

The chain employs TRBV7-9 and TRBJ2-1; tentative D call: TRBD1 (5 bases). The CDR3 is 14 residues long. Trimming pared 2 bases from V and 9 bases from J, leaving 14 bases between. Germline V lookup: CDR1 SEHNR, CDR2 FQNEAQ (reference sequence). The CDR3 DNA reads TGTGCCAGCAGCTTACCTCGATTAGGGGCTGAGCAGTTCTTC. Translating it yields CASSLPRLGAEQFF. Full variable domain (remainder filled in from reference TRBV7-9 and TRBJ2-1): DTGVSQNPRHKITKRGQNVTFRCDPISEHNRLYWYRQTLGQGPEFLTYFQNEAQLEKSRLLSDRFSAERPKGSFSTLEIQRTEQGDSAMYLCASSLPRLGAEQFFGPGTRLTVL.

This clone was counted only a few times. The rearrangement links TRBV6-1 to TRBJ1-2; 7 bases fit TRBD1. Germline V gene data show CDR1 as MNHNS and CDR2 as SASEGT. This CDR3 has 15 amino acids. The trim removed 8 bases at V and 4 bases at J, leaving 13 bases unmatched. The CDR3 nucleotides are TGTGCCAGCTATCCTCCGGGACAGTTTTTCTATGGCTACACCTTC. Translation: CASYPPGQFFYGYTF.

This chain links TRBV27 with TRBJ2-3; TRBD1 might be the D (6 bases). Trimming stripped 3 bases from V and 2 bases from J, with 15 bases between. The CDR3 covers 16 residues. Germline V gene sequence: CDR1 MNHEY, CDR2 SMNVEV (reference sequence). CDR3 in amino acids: CASSFNRVRVTDTQYF. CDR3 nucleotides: TGTGCCAGCAGTTTTAACAGGGTGCGAGTCACAGATACGCAGTATTTT.

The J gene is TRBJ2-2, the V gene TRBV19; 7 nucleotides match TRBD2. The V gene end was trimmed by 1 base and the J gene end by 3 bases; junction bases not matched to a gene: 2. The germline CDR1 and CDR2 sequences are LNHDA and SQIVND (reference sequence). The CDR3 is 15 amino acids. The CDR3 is CASSIGEGYTGELFF. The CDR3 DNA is TGTGCCAGTAGTATAGGGGAGGGGTACACCGGGGAGCTGTTTTTT.

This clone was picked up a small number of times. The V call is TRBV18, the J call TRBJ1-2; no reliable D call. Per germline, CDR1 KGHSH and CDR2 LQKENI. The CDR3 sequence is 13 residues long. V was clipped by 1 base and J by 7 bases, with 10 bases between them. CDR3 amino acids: CASSPRGGGGYTF. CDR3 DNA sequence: TGTGCCAGCTCACCACGGGGAGGAGGTGGCTACACCTTC.

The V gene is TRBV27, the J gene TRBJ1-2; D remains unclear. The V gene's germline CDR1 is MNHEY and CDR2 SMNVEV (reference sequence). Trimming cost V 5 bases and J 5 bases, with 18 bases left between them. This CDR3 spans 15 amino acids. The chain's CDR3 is CASSARRGEEYGYTF. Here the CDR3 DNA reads TGTGCCAGCAGTGCCCGACGGGGAGAGGAGTATGGCTACACCTTC.

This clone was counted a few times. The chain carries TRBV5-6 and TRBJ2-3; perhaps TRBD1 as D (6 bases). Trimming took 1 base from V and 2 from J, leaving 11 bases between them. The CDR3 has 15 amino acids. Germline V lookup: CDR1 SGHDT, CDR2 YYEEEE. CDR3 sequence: CASSLRAGVTDTQYF. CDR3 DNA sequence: TGTGCCAGCAGCTTGAGGGCAGGGGTCACAGATACGCAGTATTTT.

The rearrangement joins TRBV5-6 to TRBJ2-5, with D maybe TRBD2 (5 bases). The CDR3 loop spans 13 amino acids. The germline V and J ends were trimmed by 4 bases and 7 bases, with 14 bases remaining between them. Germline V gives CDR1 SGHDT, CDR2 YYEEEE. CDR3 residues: CASSPGSQMTQYF. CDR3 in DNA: TGTGCCAGCAGCCCGGGATCTCAGATGACCCAGTACTTC.

The CDR3 sequence: CASLLSSGAEQFF. As DNA, the CDR3 is TGTGCCAGCTTACTTAGTAGCGGGGCTGAGCAGTTCTTC. The V call is TRBV2, the J call TRBJ2-1; 8 nucleotides match TRBD2. CDR1 and CDR2 (germline): SNHLY, FYNNEI. The V gene end was trimmed by 8 bases and the J gene end by 9 bases; junction bases not matched to a gene: 9. There are 13 residues in the CDR3.

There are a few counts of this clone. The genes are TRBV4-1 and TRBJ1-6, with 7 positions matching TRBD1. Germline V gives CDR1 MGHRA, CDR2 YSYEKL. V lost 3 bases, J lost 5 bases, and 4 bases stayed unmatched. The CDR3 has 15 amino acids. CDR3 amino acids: CASSQGDRDNSPLHF. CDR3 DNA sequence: TGCGCCAGCAGCCAGGGCGACAGGGATAATTCACCCCTCCACTTT.

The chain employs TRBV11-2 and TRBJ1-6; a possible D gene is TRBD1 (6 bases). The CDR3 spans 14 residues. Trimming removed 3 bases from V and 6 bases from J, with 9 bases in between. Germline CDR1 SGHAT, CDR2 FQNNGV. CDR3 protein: CASSFRGSNSPLHF. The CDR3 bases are TGTGCCAGCAGCTTCAGGGGCAGTAATTCACCCCTCCACTTT.

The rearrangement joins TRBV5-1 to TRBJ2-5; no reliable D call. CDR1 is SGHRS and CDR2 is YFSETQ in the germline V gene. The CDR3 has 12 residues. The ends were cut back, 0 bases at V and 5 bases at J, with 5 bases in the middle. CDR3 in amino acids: CASSLESETQYF. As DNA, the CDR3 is TGCGCCAGCAGCTTGGAATCGGAGACCCAGTACTTC.

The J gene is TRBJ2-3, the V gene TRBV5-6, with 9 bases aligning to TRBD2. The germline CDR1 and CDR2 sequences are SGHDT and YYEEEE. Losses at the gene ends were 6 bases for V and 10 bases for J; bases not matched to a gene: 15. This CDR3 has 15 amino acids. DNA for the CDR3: TGTGCCAGCATGTTGAGTAGCGGGGGTTCTGTTGCGCAGTATTTT. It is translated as CASMLSSGGSVAQYF.